The 24 T cell receptor beta chains below were found in one sample sequenced in a study of CD8+ T cells in alopecia areata. RNA was extracted and reverse transcribed into cDNA as the sequencing template. Produced via immunoSEQ multiplex PCR; TCRdb's table is partial and in-frame only. The sample yields more than 150,000 clones, around 50% seen once. Treatment noted: oral pan-JAK inhibitor, 5-10 mg twice daily. The sample was CD8+ T cells sorted from blood, taken at week 24, from a patient treated with tofacitinib. The receptors were sampled from a human donor with alopecia areata.

This chain joins TRBV10-3 and TRBJ2-2; D is undetermined. CDR3 length: 13 residues. Looked up from germline, CDR1 is ENHRY and CDR2 is SYGVKD. V was shortened by 6 bases and J by 5 bases, with 10 bases between the two germline ends. CDR3 sequence (DNA): TGTGCCATCAGACGGACGAGGACCGGGGAGCTGTTTTTT. It specifies CAIRRTRTGELFF.

Here the CDR3 DNA reads TGCGCCAGCAGCCAAGACTCCAGGGCTGACTCACCCCTCCACTTT. This translates into CASSQDSRADSPLHF. This chain joins TRBV4-1 and TRBJ1-6, with a tentative D call TRBD1 (5 bases). The CDR3 contains 15 residues. Germline CDR1 MGHRA, CDR2 YSYEKL. With 0 bases removed from V and 10 bases from J, the gap between germline ends came to 13 bases.

This sequence joins TRBV7-9 and TRBJ1-2; possibly TRBD1 for D (5 bases). CDR1 is SEHNR and CDR2 is FQNEAQ in the germline V gene (reference sequence). V lost 3 bases to trimming and J lost 6 bases, with 20 bases between them. The CDR3 totals 16 residues. The CDR3 here is CASSFTLSGTVNGYTF. The CDR3, as DNA: TGTGCCAGCAGCTTTACTCTCAGCGGGACCGTTAATGGCTACACCTTC.

This clone was counted between two and nine times. The CDR3 protein is CASSFSQGEAFF. CDR3 nucleotides: TGTGCCAGCAGCTTCTCTCAGGGTGAAGCTTTCTTT. The chain couples TRBV11-3 to TRBJ1-1; tentative D call: TRBD1 (5 bases). The CDR3 spans 12 residues. Germline CDR1 SGHNT, CDR2 YENEEA. The V gene lost 3 bases and the J gene lost 7 bases, with 9 bases spanning the gap. Together with reference TRBV11-3 and TRBJ1-1, the CDR3 gives the full variable domain: EAGVVQSPRYKIIEKKQPVAFWCNPISGHNTLYWYLQNLGQGPELLIRYENEEAVDDSQLPKDRFSAERLKGVDSTLKIQPAELGDSAVYLCASSFSQGEAFFGQGTRLTVV.

This clone has a handful of counts. The rearrangement links TRBV2 to TRBJ2-7, with a possible D match to TRBD2 (6 bases). The CDR3 contains 14 residues. V was clipped by 7 bases and J by 7 bases, with 20 bases between them. Looked up from germline, CDR1 is SNHLY and CDR2 is FYNNEI. CDR3 coding DNA: TGTGCCAGCAAGGATACCGGGACGCGGGAAGAGCAGTACTTC. Translating it yields CASKDTGTREEQYF.

V gene TRBV25-1 combines with J gene TRBJ2-7; TRBD2 matches 8 bases. The CDR3 runs to 16 residues. Trimming at V came to 6 bases and at J to 3 bases, leaving 13 bases not matched to a gene. The germline gives CDR1 MGHDK, CDR2 SYGVNS. The CDR3 sequence is CASSPMSGGARYEQYF. CDR3 nucleotides: TGTGCCAGCAGCCCAATGTCCGGGGGGGCCCGCTACGAGCAGTACTTC.

The V gene is TRBV30, the J gene TRBJ1-1; no definite D call. The germline gives CDR1 GTSNPN, CDR2 SVGIG (reference sequence). This CDR3 is 12 amino acids long. V was pared by 4 bases and J by 4 bases, with 10 bases between. The CDR3 DNA reads TGTGCCTGGAACCCCTTAGTCACTGAAGCTTTCTTT. Its translation is CAWNPLVTEAFF.

The rearrangement links TRBV5-1 to TRBJ2-1; 7 bases line up with TRBD1. Trimming cost V 0 bases and J 3 bases; bases outside gene matches: 0. Germline CDR1 reads SGHRS; CDR2 reads YFSETQ. The CDR3 extends over 14 amino acids. CDR3 residues: CASSLGDSYNEQFF. The CDR3 DNA reads as TGCGCCAGCAGCTTGGGGGACAGCTACAATGAGCAGTTCTTC.

The V gene is TRBV7-9, the J gene TRBJ2-5; D is uncertain. CDR3 length equals 13 residues. Trimming stripped 3 bases from V and 0 bases from J, with 5 bases between. CDR1 and CDR2 (germline): SEHNR, FQNEAQ (reference sequence). The CDR3 loop reads CASSFSDQETQYF. The CDR3 region has the DNA TGTGCCAGCAGCTTTTCGGACCAAGAGACCCAGTACTTC.

The V and J genes are TRBV29-1 and TRBJ2-5; D is undetermined. V was cut by 1 base and J by 2 bases, with 20 bases left in between. This CDR3 has 17 residues. The germline V gene encodes CDR1 SQVTM and CDR2 ANQGSEA. The CDR3 here is CSVEGEVAAEAQETQYF. CDR3 coding DNA: TGCAGCGTTGAAGGGGAAGTGGCCGCCGAAGCGCAAGAGACCCAGTACTTC.

The rearrangement links TRBV6-5 to TRBJ2-7; D uncertain. This CDR3 region has 14 residues. Germline CDR1 is MNHEY and CDR2 is SVGAGI. V lost 0 bases to trimming and J lost 1 base, with 7 bases between them. CDR3 bases: TGTGCCAGCAGTTACTCATTCAGGTCCTACGAGCAGTACTTC. Translating gives CASSYSFRSYEQYF.

This rearrangement joins TRBV5-1 to TRBJ2-2; tentatively, D is TRBD1 or TRBD2 (6 bases each). V was trimmed by 0 bases and J by 7 bases, leaving 10 bases between them. Germline CDR1 reads SGHRS; CDR2 reads YFSETQ. This CDR3 contains 14 residues. CDR3 sequence reads: CASSLDGGGGELFF. As DNA, the CDR3 is TGCGCCAGCAGCTTGGATGGAGGGGGCGGGGAGCTGTTTTTT.

The CDR3 here is CASSSGSGLYGYTF. The CDR3 nucleotides read TGCGCCAGCAGCTCCGGGTCAGGACTTTATGGCTACACCTTC. V is TRBV5-1 and J is TRBJ1-2; D remains unclear. CDR3 length equals 14 residues. The V gene's germline CDR1 is SGHRS and CDR2 YFSETQ. V dropped 3 bases and J dropped 5 bases, with 14 bases sitting between them.

The chain carries TRBV6-1 and TRBJ2-2, with a possible D match to TRBD1 (6 bases). Trimming shortened V by 5 bases and J by 4 bases, and 11 bases separated the two germline ends. This CDR3 spans 14 amino acids. Germline CDR1 reads MNHNS; CDR2 reads SASEGT. The CDR3 DNA reads TGTGCCAGCAGTTATCAGGGGCTCACCGGGGAGCTGTTTTTT. Encoded protein: CASSYQGLTGELFF.

This clone was observed once. The chain carries TRBV30 and TRBJ2-5; possible D gene TRBD1, 6 bases. Per germline, CDR1 GTSNPN and CDR2 SVGIG (reference sequence). The CDR3 extends over 13 amino acids. V was pared by 5 bases and J by 5 bases, with 15 bases between. The CDR3 region has the DNA TGTGCCTGGGGGACACCCGGTCACGAGACCCAGTACTTC. Translating gives CAWGTPGHETQYF.

The chain links TRBV4-1 to TRBJ1-1; perhaps TRBD1 as D (5 bases). Between the trimmed V and J ends, which lost 1 base and 1 base, there was a span of 10 bases. The germline gives CDR1 MGHRA, CDR2 YSYEKL. This CDR3 has 15 residues. The CDR3 coding sequence is TGCGCCAGCAGCCAAGGCGGGACGGGGAACACTGAAGCTTTCTTT. Its translation is CASSQGGTGNTEAFF.

The chain carries TRBV5-1 and TRBJ2-3, with 12 bases matching TRBD2. Germline V gives CDR1 SGHRS, CDR2 YFSETQ. This CDR3 has 15 residues. Trimming took 0 bases from V and 6 from J; bases not matched to a gene: 2. The CDR3 reads CASSLGGLAGDTQYF. The CDR3 DNA is TGCGCCAGCAGCTTGGGAGGACTAGCGGGGGATACGCAGTATTTT.

The chain employs TRBV14 and TRBJ2-1; D call uncertain. Germline V lookup: CDR1 SGHDN, CDR2 FVKESK. The V end was cut by 1 base, the J end by 9 bases, with 13 bases between. The CDR3 length is 14 residues. The CDR3 protein is CASSQVGRTLEQFF. CDR3 sequence (DNA): TGTGCCAGCAGCCAAGTGGGAAGGACGCTTGAGCAGTTCTTC.

The chain recombines TRBV25-1 with TRBJ1-1; no definite D call. V was cut by 4 bases and J by 1 base, with 7 bases left in between. Germline CDR1 reads MGHDK; CDR2 reads SYGVNS. This CDR3 has 13 residues. The CDR3 DNA follows: TGTGCCAGCAGTGTAACAGAGAACACTGAAGCTTTCTTT. Translated: CASSVTENTEAFF.

The chain is built from TRBV11-2 and TRBJ2-3; 10 positions agree with TRBD1. This CDR3 has 14 amino acids. The germline gives CDR1 SGHAT, CDR2 FQNNGV. Trimming removed 4 bases from V and 6 bases from J; junction bases left unmatched: 4. The CDR3 reads CASSSTGGADTQYF. The CDR3 DNA reads as TGTGCCAGCAGCTCGACAGGGGGCGCGGATACGCAGTATTTT.

The rearrangement uses TRBV6-1 and TRBJ2-7, with D possibly matching TRBD1 (6 bases). This CDR3 has 15 residues. Germline V gene data show CDR1 as MNHNS and CDR2 as SASEGT. V shed 4 bases and J shed 0 bases, with 13 bases lying between them. The CDR3 sequence: CASSVPADSSYEQYF. The CDR3 bases are TGTGCCAGCAGTGTACCGGCGGACAGCTCCTACGAGCAGTACTTC.

The chain has TRBV7-9 and TRBJ2-7, with 7 bases aligning to TRBD2. Trimming removed 1 base from V and 3 bases from J; junction bases left unmatched: 12. Germline values: CDR1 SEHNR, CDR2 FQNEAQ (reference sequence). CDR3 length: 17 amino acids. The CDR3: CASSLGPEAGTYYEQYF. The CDR3, as DNA: TGTGCCAGCAGCTTAGGCCCGGAAGCGGGGACCTACTACGAGCAGTACTTC.

The V call is TRBV7-2, the J call TRBJ2-7; a weak D match, TRBD2 (6 bases). The CDR3 extends over 14 amino acids. Trimming shortened V by 2 bases and J by 2 bases, and 10 bases separated the two germline ends. Germline CDR1 SGHTA, CDR2 FQGNSA. The DNA of the CDR3 is TGTGCCAGCAGCTTATGGGACTTACCCTACGAGCAGTACTTC. Translated, it gives CASSLWDLPYEQYF.

The rearrangement uses TRBV7-9 and TRBJ2-5, with TRBD1 identical over 8 bases. CDR1 SEHNR and CDR2 FQNEAQ come from the germline V gene (reference sequence). The J segment lost 4 bases and the V segment lost 5 bases, leaving 9 bases of the junction unmatched. The CDR3 spans 15 residues. CDR3 coding DNA: TGTGCCAGCAGCCCATGGACAGGGTCCCGAGAGACCCAGTACTTC. Translation: CASSPWTGSRETQYF.